This TCR beta chain was obtained from a study of cytomegalovirus exposure and HLA in healthy donors. Worth noting for this clone: What it recognizes is unknown.

Germline V gives CDR1 SEHNR, CDR2 FQNEAQ (reference sequence). This CDR3 comprises 15 residues. V shed 4 bases and J shed 4 bases, with 13 bases lying between them. Primers for the PCR totalled 60 Vbeta and 13 Jbeta. TCRdb keeps only in-frame clones here, not all; method: immunoSEQ multiplex PCR. The sample has 98,000 or so clones, about 9.5% seen once. General observations from the study: Researchers catalogued over 150 TCR beta chains as cytomegalovirus-associated. Later analysis suggested links between common viral pathogens and several top significant clusters.

Sequenced input: PBMCs. This TCR was sampled from a man aged 35 to 55 in good health and CMV-seropositive. The chain joins TRBV7-9 to TRBJ2-2; tentative D call: TRBD1 (6 bases). In DNA form, the CDR3 reads TGTGCCAGCAGCTCCAACAGGGTAGCCACCGGGGAGCTGTTTTTT. Its translation: CASSSNRVATGELFF.